Only one count was recorded for the clone carrying this T cell receptor beta chain. These data are taken from a study of blood T cell repertoires in COVID-19. Turning to the study itself: The United States, Italy and Spain provided the acute and convalescent COVID-19 samples. T cells, B-cell-depleted T cells, or PBMCs supplied cDNA or gDNA.

As processed by the authors: Researchers report that nucleated cell counts were estimated from reference gene primer amplification. The protocol was immunoSEQ multiplex PCR, while the TCRdb copy is restricted to in-frame clones and leaves out a portion. V, J and clone size are taken as reported in that table, and D and trimming were inferred from the DNA itself. The sample shows 150,000 to 200,000 clones, 89% of them seen only once. In germline, CDR1 is MDHEN, CDR2 SYDVKM. The V end was cut by 3 bases, the J end by 0 bases, with 18 bases between. The CDR3 spans 18 residues. This sequence was found in a man between 18 and 35 years old who had recovered from COVID-19. Sequencing was done on a sample of peripheral blood. The chain is built from TRBV28 and TRBJ2-1; D call uncertain. The CDR3 DNA is TGTGCCAGCAGTTTGCTCCCCCAAGCGACCAACTCCTACAATGAGCAGTTCTTC. Its protein is CASSLLPQATNSYNEQFF.